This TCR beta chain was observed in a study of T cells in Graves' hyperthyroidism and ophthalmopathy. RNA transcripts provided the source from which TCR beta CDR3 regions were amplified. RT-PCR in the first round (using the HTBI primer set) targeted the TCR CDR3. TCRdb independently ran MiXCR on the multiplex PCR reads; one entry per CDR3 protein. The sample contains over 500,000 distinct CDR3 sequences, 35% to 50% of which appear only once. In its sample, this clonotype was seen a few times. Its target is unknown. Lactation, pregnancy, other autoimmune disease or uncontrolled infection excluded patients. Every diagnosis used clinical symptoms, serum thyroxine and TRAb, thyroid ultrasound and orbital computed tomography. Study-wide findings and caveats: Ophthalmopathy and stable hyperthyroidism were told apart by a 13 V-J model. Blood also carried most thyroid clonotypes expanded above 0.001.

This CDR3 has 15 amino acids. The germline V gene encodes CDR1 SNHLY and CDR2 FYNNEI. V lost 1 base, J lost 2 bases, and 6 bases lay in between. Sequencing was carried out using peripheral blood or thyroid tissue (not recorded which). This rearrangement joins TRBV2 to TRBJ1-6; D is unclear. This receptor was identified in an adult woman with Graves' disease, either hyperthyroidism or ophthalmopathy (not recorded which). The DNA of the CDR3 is TGTGCCAGCAGTGAAGGCCAGACCTATAATTCACCCCTCCACTTT. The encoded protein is CASSEGQTYNSPLHF. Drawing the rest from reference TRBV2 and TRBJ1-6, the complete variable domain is EPEVTQTPSHQVTQMGQEVILRCVPISNHLYFYWYRQILGQKVEFLVSFYNNEISEKSEIFDDQFSVERPDGSNFTLKIRSTKLEDSAMYFCASSEGQTYNSPLHFGNGTRLTVT.